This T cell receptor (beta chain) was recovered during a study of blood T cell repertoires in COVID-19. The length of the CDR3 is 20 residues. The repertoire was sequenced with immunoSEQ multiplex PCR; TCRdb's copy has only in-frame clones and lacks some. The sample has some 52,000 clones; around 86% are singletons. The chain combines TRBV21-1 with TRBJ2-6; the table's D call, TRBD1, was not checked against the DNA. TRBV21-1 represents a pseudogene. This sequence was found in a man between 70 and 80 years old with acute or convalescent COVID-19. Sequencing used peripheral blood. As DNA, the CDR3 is TGTGCCAGCAGCTCCCACCCACTAGGGACAGGGACTATAGGGGCCAACGTCCTGACTTTC. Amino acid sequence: CASSSHPLGTGTIGANVLTF.